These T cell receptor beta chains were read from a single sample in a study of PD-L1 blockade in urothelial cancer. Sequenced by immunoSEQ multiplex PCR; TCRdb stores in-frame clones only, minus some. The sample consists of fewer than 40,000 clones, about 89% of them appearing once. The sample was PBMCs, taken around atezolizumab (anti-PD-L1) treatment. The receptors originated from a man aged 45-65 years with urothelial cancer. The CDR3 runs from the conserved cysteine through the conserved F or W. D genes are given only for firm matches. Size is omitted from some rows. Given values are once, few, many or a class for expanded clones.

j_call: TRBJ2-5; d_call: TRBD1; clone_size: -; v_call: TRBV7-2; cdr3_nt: TGTGCCAGCAGCGGTGACAGGGCAGAGACCCAGTACTTC; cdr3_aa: CASSGDRAETQYF
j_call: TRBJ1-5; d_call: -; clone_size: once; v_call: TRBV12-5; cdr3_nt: TGTGCTAGTGGTTTTGGGCAGAGAAATCAGCCCCAGCATTTT; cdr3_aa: CASGFGQRNQPQHF
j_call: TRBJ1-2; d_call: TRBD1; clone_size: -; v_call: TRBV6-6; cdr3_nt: TGTGCCAGCAGTTACTCGACAGGGAACTATGGCTACACCTTC; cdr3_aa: CASSYSTGNYGYTF
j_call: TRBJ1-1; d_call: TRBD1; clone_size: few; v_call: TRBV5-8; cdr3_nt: TGTGCCAGCAGCACCGGACAGGAAAGGAACACTGAAGCTTTCTTT; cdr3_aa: CASSTGQERNTEAFF
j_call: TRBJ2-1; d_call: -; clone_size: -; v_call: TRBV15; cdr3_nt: TGTGCCACCAGCCTAGGTGGATCCTACAATGAGCAGTTCTTC; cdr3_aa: CATSLGGSYNEQFF
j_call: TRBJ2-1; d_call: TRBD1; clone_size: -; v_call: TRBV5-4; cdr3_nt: TGTGCCAGCGGCGGGACAGGGGGATTGGGTGAGCAGTTCTTC; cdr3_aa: CASGGTGGLGEQFF
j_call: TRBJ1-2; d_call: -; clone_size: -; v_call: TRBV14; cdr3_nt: TGTGCCAGCAGCCAAGAAATTTCACCGGGCTATGGCTACACCTTC; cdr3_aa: CASSQEISPGYGYTF
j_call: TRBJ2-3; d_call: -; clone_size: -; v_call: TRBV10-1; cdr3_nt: TGCGCCAGCAGTGCCCTCCCGGGGACAGATACGCAGTATTTT; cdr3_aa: CASSALPGTDTQYF
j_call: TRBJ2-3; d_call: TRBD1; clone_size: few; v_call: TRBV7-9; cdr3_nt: TGTGCCAGCAGCTCCTTGTGGACAGGAAGCACAGATACGCAGTATTTT; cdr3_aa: CASSSLWTGSTDTQYF
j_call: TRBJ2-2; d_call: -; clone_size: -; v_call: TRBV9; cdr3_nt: TGTGCCAGCAGCTTAGGGGTAGCGACACCCGGGGAGCTGTTTTTT; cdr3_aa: CASSLGVATPGELFF
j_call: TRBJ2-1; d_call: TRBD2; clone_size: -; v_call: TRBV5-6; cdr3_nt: TGTGCCAGCAGCTTGTCTGACCGCGGGAGGGCCGGTGAGCAGTTCTTC; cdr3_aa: CASSLSDRGRAGEQFF
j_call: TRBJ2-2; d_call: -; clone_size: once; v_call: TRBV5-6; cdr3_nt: TGTGCCAGCAGCTTGGAGGACAGCATGAACACCGGGGAGCTGTTTTTT; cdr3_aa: CASSLEDSMNTGELFF
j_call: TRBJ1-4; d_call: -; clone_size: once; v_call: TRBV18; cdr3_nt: TGTGCCAGCTCACCCACGGGTTCTCATCGGGAAAAACTGTTTTTT; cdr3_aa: CASSPTGSHREKLFF
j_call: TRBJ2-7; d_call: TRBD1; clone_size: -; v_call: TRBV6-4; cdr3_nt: TGTGCCAGCAGTTCTGGACAGGGCTACGAGCAGTACTTC; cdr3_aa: CASSSGQGYEQYF
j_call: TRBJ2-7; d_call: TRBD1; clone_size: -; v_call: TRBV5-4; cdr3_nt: TGTGCCAGCAGCAAACAAGACAGGGACGAGCAGTACTTC; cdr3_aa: CASSKQDRDEQYF
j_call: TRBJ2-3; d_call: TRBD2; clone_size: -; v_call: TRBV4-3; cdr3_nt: TGCGCCAGCAGCACCCGTAGAGCGGGAGGAACTACGCAGTATTTT; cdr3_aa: CASSTRRAGGTTQYF
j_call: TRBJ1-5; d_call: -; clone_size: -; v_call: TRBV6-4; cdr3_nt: TGTGCCAGCAGCTTGACAGCCAATCAGCCCCAGCATTTT; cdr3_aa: CASSLTANQPQHF
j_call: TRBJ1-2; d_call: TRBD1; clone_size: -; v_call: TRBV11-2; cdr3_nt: TGTGCCAGCAGCTACCGGGCAGGGGGCGCCTATGGCTACACCTTC; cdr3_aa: CASSYRAGGAYGYTF
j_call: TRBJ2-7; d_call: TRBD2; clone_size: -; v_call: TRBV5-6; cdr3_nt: TGTGCCAGCAGCTGGGGACTAGCCTCCTACGAGCAGTACTTC; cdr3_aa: CASSWGLASYEQYF
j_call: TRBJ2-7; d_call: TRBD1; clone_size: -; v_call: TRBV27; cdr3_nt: TGTGCCAGCAGCCACACCGGGACAGGTTCCTTCGAGCAGTACTTC; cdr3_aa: CASSHTGTGSFEQYF
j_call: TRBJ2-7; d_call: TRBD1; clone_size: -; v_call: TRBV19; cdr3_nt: TGTGCCAGTAGTATAGGGACAGGGCCCTACGAGCAGTACTTC; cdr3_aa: CASSIGTGPYEQYF
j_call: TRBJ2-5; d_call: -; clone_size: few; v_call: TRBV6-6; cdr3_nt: TGTGCCAGCCGACGGACGGGACAAGAGACCCAGTACTTC; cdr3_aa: CASRRTGQETQYF
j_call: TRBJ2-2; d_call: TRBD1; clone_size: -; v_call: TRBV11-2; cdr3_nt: TGTGCCAGCAGCGCCACCCAGGGGGCGGGCGGGGAGCTGTTTTTT; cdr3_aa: CASSATQGAGGELFF
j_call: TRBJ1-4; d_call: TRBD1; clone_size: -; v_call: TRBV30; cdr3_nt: TGTGCCTGGGAGGGGGCGGCGGGTGAAAAACTGTTTTTT; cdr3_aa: CAWEGAAGEKLFF
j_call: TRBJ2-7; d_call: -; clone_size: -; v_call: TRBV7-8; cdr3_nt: TGTGCCAGCAGCTTAGTTGTCCCAGGGGGCGCGGGGGCCTACGAGCAGTACTTC; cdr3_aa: CASSLVVPGGAGAYEQYF
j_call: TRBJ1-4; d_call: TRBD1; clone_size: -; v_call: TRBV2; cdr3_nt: TGTGCCAGCAGTGGGGGGACAGGGGAAAAACTGTTTTTT; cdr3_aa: CASSGGTGEKLFF
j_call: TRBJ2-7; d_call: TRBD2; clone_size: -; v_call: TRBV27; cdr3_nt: TGTGCCAGCAGTAGACAACCGGGACTAGCTTTCGCCTACGAGCAGTACTTC; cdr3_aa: CASSRQPGLAFAYEQYF
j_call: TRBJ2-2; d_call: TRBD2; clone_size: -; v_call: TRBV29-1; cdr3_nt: TGCAGCGTTGAGCTCCTAGCGGTTACCGGGGAGCTGTTTTTT; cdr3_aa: CSVELLAVTGELFF
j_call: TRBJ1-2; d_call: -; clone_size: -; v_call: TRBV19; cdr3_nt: TGTGCCAGTAGTATAAACGGAAACAGCCTCGGAGGATATGGCTACACCTTC; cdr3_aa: CASSINGNSLGGYGYTF
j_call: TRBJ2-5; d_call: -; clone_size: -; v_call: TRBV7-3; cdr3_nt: TGTGCCAGCAGCTTAACGGGAGAAGAGACCCAGTACTTC; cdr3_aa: CASSLTGEETQYF
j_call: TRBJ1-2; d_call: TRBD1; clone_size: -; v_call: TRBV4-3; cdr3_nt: TGCGCCAGCAGCCAGGGGGAAGGGACAGGGAGTATCTATGGCTACACCTTC; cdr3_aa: CASSQGEGTGSIYGYTF
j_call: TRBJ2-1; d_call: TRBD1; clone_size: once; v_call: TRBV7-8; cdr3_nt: TGTGCCAGCAGCTTAGCCGACAGGGGGCTCTACAATGAGCAGTTCTTC; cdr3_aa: CASSLADRGLYNEQFF
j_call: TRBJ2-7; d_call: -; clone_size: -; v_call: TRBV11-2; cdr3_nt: TGTGCCAGCAGTTCCGGGACAAAAGCCTACGAGCAGTACTTC; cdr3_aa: CASSSGTKAYEQYF
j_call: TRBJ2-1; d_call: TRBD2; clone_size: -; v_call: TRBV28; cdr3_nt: TGTGCCAGCACCGGGACTAGCGGGAGGTACTACAATGAGCAGTTCTTC; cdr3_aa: CASTGTSGRYYNEQFF
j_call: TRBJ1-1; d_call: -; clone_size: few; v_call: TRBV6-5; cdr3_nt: TGTGCCAGCGGAGACCCTGAAGCTTTCTTT; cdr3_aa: CASGDPEAFF
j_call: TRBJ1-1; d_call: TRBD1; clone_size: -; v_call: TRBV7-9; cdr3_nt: TGTGCCAGCTCCGGACAGGGAGACACTGAAGCTTTCTTT; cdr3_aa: CASSGQGDTEAFF
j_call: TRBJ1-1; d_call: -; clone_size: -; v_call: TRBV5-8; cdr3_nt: TGTGCCAGCAGCTTGCTACAGAGGAACACTGAAGCTTTCTTT; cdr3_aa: CASSLLQRNTEAFF
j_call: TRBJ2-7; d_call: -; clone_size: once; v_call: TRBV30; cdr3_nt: TGTGCCTGGAGTGTACAGGTCAGCTCCTACGAGCAGTACTTC; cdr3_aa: CAWSVQVSSYEQYF
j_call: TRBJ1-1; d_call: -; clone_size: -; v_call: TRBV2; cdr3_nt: TGTGCCAGCCAGACAGCTATTTACACTGAAGCTTTCTTT; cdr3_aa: CASQTAIYTEAFF
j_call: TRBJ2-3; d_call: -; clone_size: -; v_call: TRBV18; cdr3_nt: TGTGCCAGCTCCACGACTAGGGTCTCAGATACGCAGTATTTT; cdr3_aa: CASSTTRVSDTQYF
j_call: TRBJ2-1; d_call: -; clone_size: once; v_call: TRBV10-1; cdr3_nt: TGCGCCAGCAGCTTACTAGGTCCTAATGAGCAGTTCTTC; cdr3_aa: CASSLLGPNEQFF
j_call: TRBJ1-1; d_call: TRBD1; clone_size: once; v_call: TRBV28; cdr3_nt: TGTGCCAGCAGTTTTAAAGGGGGCCTGACTGAAGCTTTCTTT; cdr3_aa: CASSFKGGLTEAFF
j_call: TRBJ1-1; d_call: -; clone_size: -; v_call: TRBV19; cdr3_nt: TGTGCCAGTAGTATAGACGCGGGGGTAGGAGCTTTCTTT; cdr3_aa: CASSIDAGVGAFF